These 2 T cell receptor beta chains came from one sample sequenced in a study of CD8+CD57+ T cells in acquired aplastic anemia. By flow cytometry, patients selected for sequencing had shown an expansion of CD8+CD57+ cells. Investigators profiled TCR beta VDJ and CDR3 from genomic DNA template. MiXCR, run by TCRdb on the reads, gives a single entry per CDR3 protein. The sample carries approximately 80,000 distinct CDR3 sequences, 55% to 75% recorded once. The specimen was sorted CD4+, CD8+, or CD8+CD57+ T cells (not recorded which) from PBMCs. The source of these receptors is a human donor with aplastic anemia.

The chain uses TRBV7-2 and TRBJ1-2; no clear D. Deletions cut 9 bases from V and 6 bases from J, with 14 bases between. Looked up from germline, CDR1 is SGHTA and CDR2 is FQGNSA. The CDR3 is 12 residues long. The CDR3 DNA reads as TGTGCCAGAAGCACTCTGCTTGATGGCTACACCTTC. As protein: CARSTLLDGYTF.

The chain links TRBV20-1 to TRBJ2-3, with D uncertain. This CDR3 is 13 amino acids long. V lost 3 bases to trimming and J lost 2 bases, with 9 bases between them. Germline V gene sequence: CDR1 DFQATT, CDR2 SNEGSKA (reference sequence). This CDR3 reads CSARVAITDTQYF. The CDR3 bases are TGCAGTGCTAGGGTAGCAATCACAGATACGCAGTATTTT.